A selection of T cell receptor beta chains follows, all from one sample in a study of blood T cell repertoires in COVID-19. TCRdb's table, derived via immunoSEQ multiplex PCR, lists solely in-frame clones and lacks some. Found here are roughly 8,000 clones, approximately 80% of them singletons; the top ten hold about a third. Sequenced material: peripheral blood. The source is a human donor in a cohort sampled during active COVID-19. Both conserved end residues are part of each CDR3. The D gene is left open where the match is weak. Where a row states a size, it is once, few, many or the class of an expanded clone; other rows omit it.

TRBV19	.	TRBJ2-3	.	TGTGCCAGTAGTATAGAGGGGACTTACGGGGGAAAGGCAGATACGCAGTATTTT	CASSIEGTYGGKADTQYF
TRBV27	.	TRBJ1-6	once	TGTGCCAGCAGTTTTGATGCGCGGGCCTCACCCCTCCACTTT	CASSFDARASPLHF
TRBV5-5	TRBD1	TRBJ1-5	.	TGTGCCAGCAGCCCGGGACAGGGGAACAATCAGCCCCAGCATTTT	CASSPGQGNNQPQHF
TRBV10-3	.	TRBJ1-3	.	TGTGCCATCAACGAAGAGGGACACTCTGGAAACACCATATATTTT	CAINEEGHSGNTIYF
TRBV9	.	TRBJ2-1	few	TGTGCCAGCAGCGGACAGGGAGGTATTGGCAATGAGCAGTTCTTC	CASSGQGGIGNEQFF
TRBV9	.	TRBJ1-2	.	TGTGCCAGCAGCGCCCGACAGGCAATGGGAGGCTACACCTTC	CASSARQAMGGYTF
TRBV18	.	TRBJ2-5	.	TGTGCCAGCTCACCGCGACAGCAAGAGACCCAGTACTTC	CASSPRQQETQYF
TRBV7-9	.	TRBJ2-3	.	TGTGCCAGCAGCCAGGGATACGATACGCAGTATTTT	CASSQGYDTQYF
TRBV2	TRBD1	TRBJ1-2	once	TGTGCCAGCTCTAGAACGGGGACAGGGGGGAACTATGGCTACACCTTC	CASSRTGTGGNYGYTF
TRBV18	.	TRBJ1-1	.	TGTGCCAGCTCACCATGGAACAGGGTGAACACTGAAGCTTTCTTT	CASSPWNRVNTEAFF